These 32 T cell receptor beta chains share one sample of origin, sequenced in a study of blood T cell repertoires in COVID-19. TCRdb's table, derived via immunoSEQ multiplex PCR, lists solely in-frame clones and lacks some. The sample yields hundreds of thousands of clones, over 75% seen once. Source material: peripheral blood. The receptor source for this set is a human donor in a cohort sampled during active COVID-19.

CDR3 residues: CARSLAGSGFSYEQYF. CDR3 sequence (DNA): TGTGCCAGAAGCTTGGCGGGATCCGGGTTCTCCTACGAGCAGTACTTC. The rearrangement uses TRBV5-3 and TRBJ2-7, with D perhaps TRBD2 (5 bases). TRBV5-3 is an open reading frame whose function is uncertain. The CDR3 runs 16 residues. Deletions cut 0 bases from V and 0 bases from J, with 13 bases between.

This sequence joins TRBV30 and TRBJ1-6, with D possibly TRBD1 on 5 matching bases. From germline, CDR1 is GTSNPN and CDR2 SVGIG (reference sequence). The CDR3 consists of 14 residues. V gave up 0 bases and J gave up 10 bases, with 13 bases separating them. In nucleotides, the CDR3 is TGTGCCTGGAGTGTACTGGGGGGAGTCTCACCCCTCCACTTT. Protein: CAWSVLGGVSPLHF.

Ten or more counts support this clone. The chain employs TRBV28 and TRBJ2-1; 7 positions match TRBD2. The junction had 5 bases not matched to a gene; V was cut back by 9 bases and J by 6 bases. The CDR3 covers 12 residues. Germline V gene lookup returns CDR1 MDHEN and CDR2 SYDVKM. CDR3 DNA sequence: TGTGCCAGTCAGACTAGCCTCAATGAGCAGTTCTTC. The encoded protein is CASQTSLNEQFF.

V and J are TRBV10-3 and TRBJ1-2; a weak D match, TRBD1 (6 bases). Trimming left V 3 bases short and J 4 bases short, with 18 bases between. Germline V gene data show CDR1 as ENHRY and CDR2 as SYGVKD. The CDR3 contains 16 residues. CDR3 residues: CAISDKGRGEGYGYTF. CDR3 DNA sequence: TGTGCCATCAGTGATAAGGGCAGGGGAGAAGGCTATGGCTACACCTTC.

This clone was observed once. The rearrangement links TRBV5-1 to TRBJ2-7, with 9 positions matching TRBD2. The CDR3 loop spans 15 amino acids. Losses at the gene ends were 0 bases for V and 3 bases for J; bases not matched to a gene: 4. The germline V gene encodes CDR1 SGHRS and CDR2 YFSETQ. The CDR3 region has the DNA TGCGCCAGCAGCTTGGACCGACTAGCGGACTACGAGCAGTACTTC. This translates into CASSLDRLADYEQYF.

This clone turned up a few times. As DNA, the CDR3 is TGTGCCAGCAGCGCTAGCCTACTGTCCTACAATGAGCAGTTCTTC. This sequence encodes CASSASLLSYNEQFF. The V call is TRBV11-2, the J call TRBJ2-1, with D perhaps matching TRBD2 (5 bases). Trimming left V 5 bases short and J 1 base short, with 12 bases between. CDR1 and CDR2 (germline): SGHAT, FQNNGV. The length of the CDR3 is 15 residues. Supplemented by reference TRBV11-2 and TRBJ2-1, the full variable domain reads EAGVAQSPRYKIIEKRQSVAFWCNPISGHATLYWYQQILGQGPKLLIQFQNNGVVDDSQLPKDRFSAERLKGVDSTLKIQPAKLEDSAVYLCASSASLLSYNEQFFGPGTRLTVL.

The V call is TRBV2, the J call TRBJ1-3, with D unclear. This CDR3 is 15 amino acids long. Germline V gene sequence: CDR1 SNHLY, CDR2 FYNNEI. V shed 6 bases and J shed 3 bases, with 15 bases lying between them. The CDR3 loop reads CASSQEAVYGNTIYF. As DNA, the CDR3 is TGTGCCAGCAGCCAGGAGGCGGTCTATGGAAACACCATATATTTT.

V and J are TRBV18 and TRBJ2-5, with a weak D call TRBD1 (5 bases). CDR3 length: 14 amino acids. Germline CDR1 is KGHSH and CDR2 is LQKENI. The V gene lost 6 bases and the J gene lost 5 bases, with 16 bases spanning the gap. The CDR3 protein is CASSDAGSYETQYF. The CDR3, as DNA: TGTGCCAGCTCGGACGCAGGGTCTTACGAGACCCAGTACTTC.

V gene TRBV15 combines with J gene TRBJ2-5; no reliable D call. V lost 5 bases to trimming and J lost 4 bases, with 14 bases between them. This CDR3 comprises 14 residues. CDR1 LNHNV and CDR2 YYDKDF come from the germline V gene (reference sequence). CDR3 region: CATSQPQIGETQYF. In DNA, the CDR3 is TGTGCCACCAGCCAACCACAGATAGGAGAGACCCAGTACTTC.

This chain uses TRBV3-1 (or the pseudogene TRBV3-2) with TRBJ2-2; the D gene is possibly TRBD1 (5 bases). The CDR3 contains 14 residues. Germline values: CDR1 LGHDT, CDR2 YNNKEL (reference sequence). V was pared by 3 bases and J by 8 bases, with 13 bases between. The CDR3 reads CASSHRARTGELFF. For the CDR3, the DNA is TGTGCCAGCAGCCATCGGGCCCGGACAGGGGAGCTGTTTTTT.

The chain links TRBV7-9 to TRBJ2-1, with TRBD2 matching 7 bases. V shed 7 bases and J 6 bases; nucleotides not matched to a gene: 18. CDR1 and CDR2 (germline): SEHNR, FQNEAQ (reference sequence). This CDR3 is built from 17 residues. The CDR3 spells CASNLFPGTKRVNEQFF. DNA of the CDR3: TGTGCCAGCAACCTCTTTCCCGGGACTAAGAGGGTCAATGAGCAGTTCTTC.

The V gene is TRBV11-3, the J gene TRBJ1-1, with 7 bases matching TRBD1. Trimming cost V 5 bases and J 4 bases; bases outside gene matches: 7. The CDR3 runs 14 residues. CDR1 and CDR2 from the germline V gene are SGHNT and YENEEA. The CDR3, as DNA: TGTGCCAGCAGCCTAACAGGGGAGAGCACTGAAGCTTTCTTT. Its protein is CASSLTGESTEAFF.

The chain couples TRBV11-3 to TRBJ2-1; 7 bases fit TRBD2. This CDR3 has 14 residues. After removal of 5 bases from V and 5 bases from J, the junction contained 6 bases not matched to a gene. Germline CDR1 SGHNT, CDR2 YENEEA. The CDR3 here is CASSRAGSNNEQFF. CDR3 DNA sequence: TGTGCCAGCAGCCGAGCGGGGAGTAACAATGAGCAGTTCTTC.

With respect to this clone: Other DNA sequences in this specimen translate into the identical CDR3. V usage is TRBV7-8 and J usage is TRBJ2-7, with D uncertain. The germline CDR1 and CDR2 sequences are SGHVS and FQNEAQ. This CDR3 is built from 11 residues. Trimming took 5 bases from V and 3 from J, leaving 5 bases between them. CDR3 region: CASSPGYEQYF. CDR3 DNA sequence: TGTGCCAGCAGCCCAGGCTACGAGCAGTACTTC.

The V gene is TRBV18, the J gene TRBJ2-1; 13 bases fit TRBD2. Germline V lookup: CDR1 KGHSH, CDR2 LQKENI. The CDR3 runs to 16 residues. Trimming took 6 bases from V and 7 from J; bases not matched to a gene: 9. The CDR3 region is CASSPGLAGVWNEQFF. As DNA, the CDR3 is TGTGCCAGCTCCCCTGGACTAGCGGGAGTCTGGAATGAGCAGTTCTTC.

The rearrangement joins TRBV7-9 to TRBJ1-1, with D possibly matching TRBD1 (5 bases). The germline gives CDR1 SEHNR, CDR2 FQNEAQ (reference sequence). The CDR3 sequence is 14 residues long. Trimming stripped 2 bases from V and 1 base from J, with 8 bases between. This chain's CDR3 is CASSLYGGNTEAFF. CDR3 sequence (DNA): TGTGCCAGCAGCTTATACGGGGGGAACACTGAAGCTTTCTTT.

This clone was seen just once. CDR3 nucleotides: TGCAGCATACTCCCCGCGGGCTCTAAGGATACGCAGTATTTT. Its protein is CSILPAGSKDTQYF. The chain recombines TRBV29-1 with TRBJ2-3; possibly TRBD2 for D (5 bases). Germline V lookup: CDR1 SQVTM, CDR2 ANQGSEA. Trimming pared 8 bases from V and 6 bases from J, leaving 21 bases between. The CDR3 length is 14 residues.

The chain has TRBV5-1 and TRBJ2-3, with D maybe TRBD2 (6 bases). The CDR3 totals 14 residues. Germline CDR1 is SGHRS and CDR2 is YFSETQ. V lost 5 bases, J lost 6 bases, and 16 bases lay in between. The CDR3 coding sequence is TGCGCCAGCAGAGATACTAGCTCGGCCGATACGCAGTATTTT. This sequence encodes CASRDTSSADTQYF.

V usage is TRBV6-2 or TRBV6-3 and J usage is TRBJ1-1; D is perhaps TRBD1 (5 bases). Germline V gene lookup returns CDR1 MNHEY and CDR2 SVGEGT. The CDR3 covers 13 residues. The ends were cut back, 2 bases at V and 1 base at J, with 5 bases in the middle. DNA of the CDR3: TGTGCCAGCAGTTACACAGGGAACACTGAAGCTTTCTTT. Residues: CASSYTGNTEAFF.

CDR3 sequence (DNA): TGTGCCAGCAGACAGGGACCGAGCGAGCAGTACTTC. Encoded protein: CASRQGPSEQYF. The V and J genes are TRBV2 and TRBJ2-7, with a weak D call TRBD1 (6 bases). The CDR3 covers 12 residues. V shed 6 bases and J shed 6 bases, with 12 bases lying between them. CDR1 SNHLY and CDR2 FYNNEI come from the germline V gene.

This chain joins TRBV5-1 and TRBJ2-3; D is uncertain. Germline-derived CDR1 and CDR2 are SGHRS and YFSETQ. The CDR3 is made up of 14 amino acids. The germline V and J ends were trimmed by 0 bases and 6 bases, with 11 bases remaining between them. In DNA, the CDR3 is TGCGCCAGCAGCTTGGCTCGGCAGAGGGATACGCAGTATTTT. As protein: CASSLARQRDTQYF.

The rearrangement links TRBV14 to TRBJ2-3; TRBD1 aligns across 7 bases. The germline V gene has CDR1 SGHDN and CDR2 FVKESK. The length of the CDR3 is 17 residues. V lost 1 base and J lost 0; bases outside the gene matches: 7. This chain's CDR3 is CASSQGLGQISTDTQYF. The CDR3 bases are TGTGCCAGCAGCCAAGGCTTGGGACAGATCAGCACAGATACGCAGTATTTT.

The V and J genes are TRBV6-5 and TRBJ2-7; TRBD1 is a possible D gene (6 bases). Germline-derived CDR1 and CDR2 are MNHEY and SVGAGI. The CDR3 loop spans 12 amino acids. V lost 8 bases and J 6 bases, leaving 14 bases between the germline ends. CDR3 protein: CASGRQGTEQYF. CDR3 DNA: TGTGCCAGCGGTAGGCAGGGGACCGAGCAGTACTTC.

V and J are TRBV5-8 and TRBJ2-1, with D possibly TRBD1 on 6 matching bases. The CDR3 is 15 amino acids. Deletions cut 1 base from V and 3 bases from J, with 11 bases between. CDR1 is SGHTS and CDR2 is YDEGEE in the germline V gene. CDR3 DNA sequence: TGTGCCAGCAGCTTGAGAGGGACAAACTACAATGAGCAGTTCTTC. This codes for CASSLRGTNYNEQFF. Supplemented by reference TRBV5-8 and TRBJ2-1, the full variable domain reads EAGVTQSPTHLIKTRGQQATLRCSPISGHTSVYWYQQALGLGLQFLLWYDEGEERNRGNFPPRFSGRQFPNYSSELNVNALELEDSALYLCASSLRGTNYNEQFFGPGTRLTVL.

The genes are TRBV18 and TRBJ1-1, with a possible D match to TRBD1 (5 bases). Trimming left V 5 bases short and J 0 bases short, with 13 bases between. The length of the CDR3 is 15 residues. In germline, CDR1 is KGHSH, CDR2 LQKENI. The CDR3: CASSSMTDMNTEAFF. CDR3 DNA sequence: TGTGCCAGCTCATCGATGACAGACATGAACACTGAAGCTTTCTTT. Full variable domain (remainder filled in from reference TRBV18 and TRBJ1-1): NAGVMQNPRHLVRRRGQEARLRCSPMKGHSHVYWYRQLPEEGLKFMVYLQKENIIDESGMPKERFSAEFPKEGPSILRIQQVVRGDSAAYFCASSSMTDMNTEAFFGQGTRLTVV.

V gene TRBV28 combines with J gene TRBJ2-7; TRBD1 agrees at 7 bases. Trimming cost V 2 bases and J 3 bases; bases outside gene matches: 7. The CDR3 has 15 amino acids. CDR1 and CDR2 (germline): MDHEN, SYDVKM. CDR3: CASSLTDRILYEQYF. The DNA of the CDR3 is TGTGCCAGCAGTTTAACGGACAGGATTCTCTACGAGCAGTACTTC.

The chain couples TRBV6-6 to TRBJ2-7; perhaps TRBD2 as D (7 bases). Per germline, CDR1 MNHNY and CDR2 SVGAGI (reference sequence). The CDR3 spans 14 residues. Trimming removed 2 bases at V and 2 bases at J, with 10 bases between. CDR3 nucleotides: TGTGCCAGCAGTTACGGGGGGGCACCCTACGAGCAGTACTTC. Translating it yields CASSYGGAPYEQYF.

CDR3 amino acids: CASSQMELFF. CDR3 nucleotide sequence: TGTGCCAGCAGCCAAATGGAGCTGTTTTTT. J is TRBJ2-2 and V is TRBV12-3 or TRBV12-4; D remains ambiguous. Trimming removed 6 bases from V and 10 bases from J, with 6 bases in between. CDR3 size: 10 residues.

V and J are TRBV18 and TRBJ2-5, with 8 bases lining up with TRBD1. The CDR3 is made up of 13 amino acids. CDR1 and CDR2 (germline): KGHSH, LQKENI. Unmatched junction bases numbered 1, after V lost 5 bases and J lost 2 bases. The CDR3 sequence: CASSGQGQETQYF. For the CDR3, the DNA is TGTGCCAGCTCAGGACAGGGTCAAGAGACCCAGTACTTC.

The chain employs TRBV21-1 and TRBJ2-1; the table's D call of TRBD1 was not tested on the DNA. TRBV21-1 is a recognized pseudogene. The CDR3 runs 17 residues. The CDR3 DNA reads TGTGCCAGCAGCAATACGGAGGGGACAGGGGACCCGAATGAGCAGTTCTTC. It codes for CASSNTEGTGDPNEQFF.

The V gene is TRBV3-1 (or the pseudogene TRBV3-2), the J gene TRBJ1-5; D may be TRBD1 (6 bases). CDR1 and CDR2 from the germline V gene are LGHDT and YNNKEL (reference sequence). The CDR3 has 14 amino acids. Trimming took 4 bases from V and 2 from J, leaving 9 bases between them. The DNA of the CDR3 is TGTGCCAGCAGCCCCCGACAGGGCAATCAGCCCCAGCATTTT. Its translation: CASSPRQGNQPQHF.

The chain employs TRBV2 and TRBJ1-4, with TRBD1 matching 7 bases. Germline trimming cut 3 bases from V and 2 bases from J; bases unmatched to any gene: 3. From germline, CDR1 is SNHLY and CDR2 FYNNEI. The CDR3 extends over 15 amino acids. CDR3: CASSETGLTNEKLFF. CDR3 nucleotides: TGTGCCAGCAGTGAGACAGGGCTTACTAATGAAAAACTGTTTTTT.